The following is a T cell receptor beta chain sequence with its context. This sample was included in a study of shared clonotypes between healthy human individuals. It was approximately 0.2 ug DNA, tens of thousands of T cell genomes, that sorted-subset replicate PCRs used. The method was immunoSEQ multiplex PCR; TCRdb's version includes in-frame clones alone and lacks a portion of them. This table holds 2 million to 3 million clones, roughly 93% found once. Trimming took 7 bases from V and 9 from J, leaving 25 bases between them. The CDR3 is 16 amino acids. From germline, CDR1 is MNHEY and CDR2 SMNVEV (reference sequence).

This TCR was sampled from a man younger than 35 in good health. Some clones in this sample may be carry-over from other donors' samples. The source material was naive CD4+ T cells from PBMCs. Subset meaning: CD45RA+ positively selected. This sequence joins TRBV27 and TRBJ2-1; possibly TRBD2 for D (5 bases). CDR3 sequence: CASTSPGSGPRGEQFF. The CDR3 nucleotides read TGTGCCAGCACCTCCCCGGGGAGCGGACCTCGAGGTGAGCAGTTCTTC.